The 3 T cell receptor beta chains listed next were all sequenced from one sample in a study of cytomegalovirus exposure and HLA in healthy donors. 13 Jbeta primers and 60 Vbeta primers were used for the PCR. TCRdb's copy holds only in-frame clones and misses some; the assay was immunoSEQ multiplex PCR. Listed are about 79,000 clones; about 5% falls within the top ten. Material: PBMCs. The receptors derive from a man aged 25 to 40 in good health and CMV-seronegative.

The chain uses TRBV9 and TRBJ2-5, with TRBD2 matching 10 bases. Germline CDR1 and CDR2: SGDLS and YYNGEE. V lost 4 bases and J lost 4; bases outside the gene matches: 10. The length of the CDR3 is 16 residues. The CDR3 DNA reads TGTGCCAGCAGCCCCAGAGCGGGAGGGCCCTTAGAGACCCAGTACTTC. Protein product: CASSPRAGGPLETQYF.

J is TRBJ2-5 and V is TRBV18; TRBD1 might be the D (6 bases). This CDR3 spans 14 amino acids. V dropped 5 bases and J dropped 4 bases, with 14 bases sitting between them. Germline V CDR1 and CDR2: KGHSH, LQKENI. The CDR3, as DNA: TGTGCCAGCTCAGCGAACAGGGTCAGAGAGACCCAGTACTTC. Translated, it gives CASSANRVRETQYF.

V usage is TRBV5-6 and J usage is TRBJ1-2; the D gene is possibly TRBD1 (6 bases). The CDR3 extends over 12 amino acids. CDR1 SGHDT and CDR2 YYEEEE come from the germline V gene. V lost 3 bases and J lost 4, with 7 bases in between. The CDR3 coding sequence is TGTGCCAGCAGCTACAGGGCCTATGGCTACACCTTC. This gives the protein CASSYRAYGYTF. Supplemented by reference TRBV5-6 and TRBJ1-2, the full variable domain reads DAGVTQSPTHLIKTRGQQVTLRCSPKSGHDTVSWYQQALGQGPQFIFQYYEEEERQRGNFPDRFSGHQFPNYSSELNVNALLLGDSALYLCASSYRAYGYTFGSGTRLTVV.